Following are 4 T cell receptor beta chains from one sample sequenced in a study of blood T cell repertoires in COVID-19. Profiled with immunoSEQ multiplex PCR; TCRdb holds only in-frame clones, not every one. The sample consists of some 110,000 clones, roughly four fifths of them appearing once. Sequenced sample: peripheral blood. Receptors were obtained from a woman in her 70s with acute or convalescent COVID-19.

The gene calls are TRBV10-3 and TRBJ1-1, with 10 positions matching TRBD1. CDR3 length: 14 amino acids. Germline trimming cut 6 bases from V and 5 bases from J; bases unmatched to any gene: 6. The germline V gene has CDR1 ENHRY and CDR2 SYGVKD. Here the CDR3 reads CAISEPGQGTEAFF. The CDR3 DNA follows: TGTGCCATCAGCGAACCGGGACAGGGGACTGAAGCTTTCTTT.

CDR3 in amino acids: CASSVRGGNTGELFF. In nucleotides, the CDR3 is TGTGCCAGCAGCGTCCGAGGGGGAAACACCGGGGAGCTGTTTTTT. The V and J genes are TRBV9 and TRBJ2-2, with D perhaps TRBD1 (6 bases). CDR1 and CDR2 from the germline V gene are SGDLS and YYNGEE. Between the trimmed V and J ends, which lost 2 bases and 2 bases, there was a span of 10 bases. The CDR3 is 15 amino acids.

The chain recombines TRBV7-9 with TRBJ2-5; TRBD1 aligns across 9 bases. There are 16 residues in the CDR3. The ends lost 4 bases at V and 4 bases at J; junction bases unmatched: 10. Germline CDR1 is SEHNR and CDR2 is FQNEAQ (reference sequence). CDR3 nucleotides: TGTGCCAGCAGCTGGGGGGACAGGGAAGTTGGAGAGACCCAGTACTTC. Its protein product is CASSWGDREVGETQYF.

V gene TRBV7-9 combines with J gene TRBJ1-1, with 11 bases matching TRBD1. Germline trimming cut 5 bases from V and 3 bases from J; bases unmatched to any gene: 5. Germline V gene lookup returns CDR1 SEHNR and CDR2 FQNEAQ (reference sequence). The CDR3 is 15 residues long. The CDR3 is CASSLGQGADTEAFF. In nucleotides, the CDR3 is TGTGCCAGCAGCCTCGGACAGGGGGCTGACACTGAAGCTTTCTTT.